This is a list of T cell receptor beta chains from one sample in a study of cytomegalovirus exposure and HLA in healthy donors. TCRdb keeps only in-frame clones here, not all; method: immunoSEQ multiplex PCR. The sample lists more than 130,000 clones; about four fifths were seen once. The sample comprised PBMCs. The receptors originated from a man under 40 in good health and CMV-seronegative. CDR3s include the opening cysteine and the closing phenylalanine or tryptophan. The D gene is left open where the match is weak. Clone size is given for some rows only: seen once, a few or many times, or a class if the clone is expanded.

cdr3_aa: CASSSGTGGPGANVLTF
cdr3_nt: TGTGCCAGCTCATCAGGGACAGGGGGTCCTGGGGCCAACGTCCTGACTTTC
j_call: TRBJ2-6
clone_size: few
d_call: TRBD1
v_call: TRBV18
cdr3_length: 17

cdr3_aa: CASTSGVAGANVLTF
cdr3_nt: TGTGCCAGCACCTCAGGGGTTGCAGGGGCCAACGTCCTGACTTTC
j_call: TRBJ2-6
clone_size: NA
d_call: NA
v_call: TRBV6-5
cdr3_length: 15

cdr3_aa: CASSLGTRPDQPQHF
cdr3_nt: TGTGCCAGCAGCTTAGGAACTAGACCAGATCAGCCCCAGCATTTT
j_call: TRBJ1-5
clone_size: NA
d_call: NA
v_call: TRBV7-9
cdr3_length: 15

cdr3_aa: CASSLGGQGSFYEQYF
cdr3_nt: TGTGCCAGCAGCTTAGGGGGACAGGGGTCCTTCTACGAGCAGTACTTC
j_call: TRBJ2-7
clone_size: NA
d_call: TRBD1
v_call: TRBV7-6
cdr3_length: 16

cdr3_aa: CASSPMERGRQSGEQYF
cdr3_nt: TGTGCCAGCAGCCCAATGGAGAGGGGGCGTCAGTCTGGGGAGCAGTACTTC
j_call: TRBJ2-7
clone_size: once
d_call: TRBD1
v_call: TRBV5-4
cdr3_length: 17

cdr3_aa: CASSPLGPGNQPQHF
cdr3_nt: TGTGCCAGCTCACCGCTGGGTCCGGGGAATCAGCCCCAGCATTTT
j_call: TRBJ1-5
clone_size: NA
d_call: NA
v_call: TRBV18
cdr3_length: 15

cdr3_aa: CASSSGGMNTEAFF
cdr3_nt: TGTGCCAGCAGTTCGGGCGGGATGAACACTGAAGCTTTCTTT
j_call: TRBJ1-1
clone_size: NA
d_call: NA
v_call: TRBV28
cdr3_length: 14

cdr3_aa: CASSSRTGGGYGYTF
cdr3_nt: TGTGCCAGCAGTTCAAGGACAGGGGGTGGCTATGGCTACACCTTC
j_call: TRBJ1-2
clone_size: NA
d_call: TRBD1
v_call: TRBV28
cdr3_length: 15

cdr3_aa: CAWRGSRTGDSGANVLTF
cdr3_nt: TGTGCCTGGAGGGGGAGTAGGACAGGAGACTCTGGGGCCAACGTCCTGACTTTC
j_call: TRBJ2-6
clone_size: NA
d_call: TRBD1
v_call: TRBV30
cdr3_length: 18

cdr3_aa: CASSLRQGVQPQHF
cdr3_nt: TGTGCCAGCAGTTTAAGACAGGGGGTCCAGCCCCAGCATTTT
j_call: TRBJ1-5
clone_size: NA
d_call: TRBD1
v_call: TRBV27
cdr3_length: 14

cdr3_aa: CASSSRDRGLSPLHF
cdr3_nt: TGTGCCAGCTCGTCCCGGGACAGGGGGCTGTCACCCCTCCACTTT
j_call: TRBJ1-6
clone_size: NA
d_call: TRBD1
v_call: TRBV18
cdr3_length: 15

cdr3_aa: CASSLEAGGYEQYF
cdr3_nt: TGCGCCAGCAGCTTGGAAGCGGGAGGCTACGAGCAGTACTTC
j_call: TRBJ2-7
clone_size: NA
d_call: TRBD2
v_call: TRBV5-1
cdr3_length: 14

cdr3_aa: CASTASGQGDSGNTIYF
cdr3_nt: TGTGCCAGCACTGCATCCGGACAGGGGGACTCTGGAAACACCATATATTTT
j_call: TRBJ1-3
clone_size: few
d_call: TRBD1
v_call: TRBV28
cdr3_length: 17

cdr3_aa: CASSPGTRGNTIYF
cdr3_nt: TGTGCCAGCTCACCAGGGACTAGAGGAAACACCATATATTTT
j_call: TRBJ1-3
clone_size: NA
d_call: NA
v_call: TRBV18
cdr3_length: 14

cdr3_aa: CASSMGKGTGGLILGSNQPQHF
cdr3_nt: TGTGCCAGTAGTATGGGGAAAGGGACAGGTGGGCTGATCTTGGGAAGCAATCAGCCCCAGCATTTT
j_call: TRBJ1-5
clone_size: NA
d_call: TRBD1
v_call: TRBV19
cdr3_length: 22

cdr3_aa: CAWSGPGLAGARTDTQYF
cdr3_nt: TGTGCCTGGAGTGGGCCGGGACTAGCGGGAGCCCGCACAGATACGCAGTATTTT
j_call: TRBJ2-3
clone_size: NA
d_call: TRBD2
v_call: TRBV30
cdr3_length: 18

cdr3_aa: CASSLDSQPQNF
cdr3_nt: TGTGCCAGCAGCTTGGACAGCCAGCCCCAGAATTTT
j_call: TRBJ1-5
clone_size: NA
d_call: NA
v_call: TRBV5-4
cdr3_length: 12

cdr3_aa: CASRARTRNTIYF
cdr3_nt: TGTGCCAGCAGAGCGCGCACCCGAAACACCATATATTTT
j_call: TRBJ1-3
clone_size: NA
d_call: NA
v_call: TRBV28
cdr3_length: 13

cdr3_aa: CASRAGTDTQYF
cdr3_nt: TGTGCCAGCAGAGCAGGAACAGATACGCAGTATTTT
j_call: TRBJ2-3
clone_size: NA
d_call: NA
v_call: TRBV7-8
cdr3_length: 12

cdr3_aa: CARQAFNEKLFF
cdr3_nt: TGTGCCAGACAGGCCTTTAATGAAAAACTGTTTTTT
j_call: TRBJ1-4
clone_size: NA
d_call: NA
v_call: TRBV27
cdr3_length: 12

cdr3_aa: CASSFPAGQETQYF
cdr3_nt: TGTGCCAGCAGCTTTCCAGCGGGGCAAGAGACCCAGTACTTC
j_call: TRBJ2-5
clone_size: NA
d_call: TRBD2
v_call: TRBV5-4
cdr3_length: 14

cdr3_aa: CASSPLREGEQFF
cdr3_nt: TGTGCCAGCTCACCACTCAGGGAGGGTGAGCAGTTCTTC
j_call: TRBJ2-1
clone_size: NA
d_call: TRBD2
v_call: TRBV18
cdr3_length: 13

cdr3_aa: CASSPDGQAYGYTF
cdr3_nt: TGCGCCAGCAGCCCTGACGGACAGGCCTATGGCTACACCTTC
j_call: TRBJ1-2
clone_size: NA
d_call: TRBD1
v_call: TRBV4-1
cdr3_length: 14

cdr3_aa: CASTGTVSYEQYF
cdr3_nt: TGTGCCAGCACCGGGACAGTGTCTTACGAGCAGTACTTC
j_call: TRBJ2-7
clone_size: once
d_call: TRBD1
v_call: TRBV6-1
cdr3_length: 13

cdr3_aa: CASSSRDLNEQFF
cdr3_nt: TGTGCCAGCAGCTCCAGGGATTTGAATGAGCAGTTCTTC
j_call: TRBJ2-1
clone_size: NA
d_call: NA
v_call: TRBV9
cdr3_length: 13

cdr3_aa: CASSEVARTSQETQYF
cdr3_nt: TGTGCCAGCAGTGAAGTGGCCAGAACATCTCAAGAGACCCAGTACTTC
j_call: TRBJ2-5
clone_size: NA
d_call: NA
v_call: TRBV2
cdr3_length: 16

cdr3_aa: CGGGGGYGYTF
cdr3_nt: TGTGGCGGGGGAGGGGGCTATGGCTACACCTTC
j_call: TRBJ1-2
clone_size: NA
d_call: NA
v_call: TRBV2
cdr3_length: 11

cdr3_aa: CASSERTGGPSEQYF
cdr3_nt: TGTGCCAGCAGTGAACGGACAGGCGGGCCTAGCGAGCAGTACTTC
j_call: TRBJ2-7
clone_size: NA
d_call: TRBD1
v_call: TRBV25-1
cdr3_length: 15

cdr3_aa: CASTVGGGEEKLFF
cdr3_nt: TGTGCCAGCACCGTGGGGGGAGGTGAGGAAAAACTGTTTTTT
j_call: TRBJ1-4
clone_size: NA
d_call: NA
v_call: TRBV28
cdr3_length: 14

cdr3_aa: CASSVAVGADTQYF
cdr3_nt: TGTGCCAGCAGCGTAGCTGTGGGAGCGGATACGCAGTATTTT
j_call: TRBJ2-3
clone_size: once
d_call: NA
v_call: TRBV9
cdr3_length: 14

cdr3_aa: CASSLPKAVPGEQYF
cdr3_nt: TGTGCCAGCAGTTTACCCAAAGCGGTCCCCGGGGAGCAGTACTTC
j_call: TRBJ2-7
clone_size: few
d_call: NA
v_call: TRBV28
cdr3_length: 15

cdr3_aa: CASRAGTGSYNEQFF
cdr3_nt: TGTGCCAGCAGGGCCGGGACAGGCTCCTACAATGAGCAGTTCTTC
j_call: TRBJ2-1
clone_size: once
d_call: TRBD1
v_call: TRBV2
cdr3_length: 15

cdr3_aa: CASRQNRDTRDEQFF
cdr3_nt: TGCGCCAGCAGACAAAACAGAGACACCCGCGATGAGCAGTTCTTC
j_call: TRBJ2-1
clone_size: NA
d_call: NA
v_call: TRBV5-1
cdr3_length: 15